The source of this T cell receptor (beta chain) is a study of T-cell memory formation after mild COVID-19. Study background: TCR clusters showed largely donor specificity. Findings and limits, study-wide: Cross-reactive memory seemingly joined, as some responding clones were found in pre-infection memory.

This clonotype was observed a handful of times. Its cognate antigen is unknown. After 5'RACE with constant-segment primers, TCR alpha and TCR beta cDNA libraries carrying sample barcodes and UMIs were obtained. One entry per CDR3 protein results from TCRdb running MiXCR on the 5' RACE reads. This table holds over 150,000 distinct CDR3 sequences, about a fifth found once. Germline lookup yields CDR1 GTSNPN and CDR2 SVGIG (reference sequence). V lost 3 bases to trimming and J lost 6 bases, with 9 bases between them. This CDR3 is 12 amino acids long. This receptor was taken from a man aged 18-30 years who had mild COVID-19 (a few samples of this study predate the infection). Cell type and time point are not known. The chain recombines TRBV30 with TRBJ1-3; D is unclear. Sequencing was carried out using PBMCs or a T cell subset sorted from them (not recorded which). DNA for the CDR3: TGTGCCTGGAGGAAATCCCAAAACACCATATATTTT. Amino acid sequence: CAWRKSQNTIYF.